These 3 T cell receptor beta chains share one sample of origin, sequenced in a study of PD-1 blockade in classical Hodgkin lymphoma. Measured with immunoSEQ multiplex PCR; TCRdb has only the in-frame clones, and not every one. Among fewer than 65,000 clones listed, around 87% were seen once. All patients experienced relapse after autologous stem cell transplantation, and brentuximab vedotin exposure was variable. Sequencing was performed on peripheral blood mononuclear cells (PBMCs), taken at baseline. Every receptor here comes from a human donor with classical Hodgkin lymphoma.

The chain joins TRBV2 to TRBJ1-5; D not resolved. The CDR3 runs 14 residues. Germline V gene data show CDR1 as SNHLY and CDR2 as FYNNEI. V lost 3 bases to trimming and J lost 3 bases, with 9 bases between them. The CDR3 reads CASSDPGFNQPQHF. The CDR3 DNA is TGTGCCAGCAGTGACCCGGGTTTCAATCAGCCCCAGCATTTT.

The rearrangement joins TRBV18 to TRBJ2-7, with 7 bases lining up with TRBD1. J was trimmed by 6 bases and V by 3 bases; bases with no gene match: 2. CDR1 and CDR2 from the germline V gene are KGHSH and LQKENI. The CDR3 covers 12 residues. The CDR3 nucleotides are TGTGCCAGCTCACCTCAGGGGGTCGAGCAGTACTTC. Encoded protein: CASSPQGVEQYF.

V usage is TRBV27 and J usage is TRBJ1-6; weak D call: TRBD1 (6 bases). This CDR3 region has 15 residues. Germline CDR1 MNHEY, CDR2 SMNVEV (reference sequence). V lost 5 bases and J lost 4, with 12 bases in between. The DNA for the CDR3 is TGTGCCAGCAGTATACAGGGTTTTTATAATTCACCCCTCCACTTT. Its protein is CASSIQGFYNSPLHF.